These 28 T cell receptor beta chains were sequenced from one sample in a study of CD8+ T cells in alopecia areata. In each case, RNA was isolated and then reverse transcribed into cDNA as the sequencing template. The protocol was immunoSEQ multiplex PCR, while the TCRdb copy is restricted to in-frame clones and leaves out a portion. The data show under 200,000 clones, approximately 65% seen once. Treatment: oral pan-JAK inhibitor, 5-10 mg twice daily. The material was CD4+ T cells sorted from blood, obtained at week 4, from a patient treated with tofacitinib. The receptor set was obtained from a human donor with alopecia areata.

V is TRBV5-4 and J is TRBJ2-6; TRBD1 matches 11 bases. Germline loops: CDR1 SGHNT, CDR2 YYREEE (reference sequence). The V and J ends lost 3 bases and 2 bases, in that order; junction bases with no gene match: 4. The CDR3 length is 17 residues. The CDR3 DNA sequence: TGTGCCAGCAGCTCTCCGGGACAGGGGGCTGGGGCCAACGTCCTGACTTTC. It encodes CASSSPGQGAGANVLTF.

The genes are TRBV4-1 and TRBJ1-6; 7 bases are shared with TRBD1. CDR1 and CDR2 from the germline V gene are MGHRA and YSYEKL. The CDR3 loop spans 16 amino acids. V dropped 1 base and J dropped 8; count of bases not matched to a gene: 8. The CDR3 loop reads CASSQAAGQKDSPLHF. The CDR3 region has the DNA TGCGCCAGCAGCCAAGCGGCGGGACAGAAGGATTCACCCCTCCACTTT.

The V gene is TRBV18, the J gene TRBJ1-1; D possibly corresponds to TRBD1 (6 bases). Germline V gene data show CDR1 as KGHSH and CDR2 as LQKENI. This CDR3 spans 14 amino acids. Trimming pared 2 bases from V and 4 bases from J, leaving 11 bases between. The DNA for the CDR3 is TGTGCCAGCTCACCAACAGGGTATGGCACTGAAGCTTTCTTT. Its translation is CASSPTGYGTEAFF. The complete variable domain, with remaining parts taken from reference TRBV18 and TRBJ1-1, reads NAGVMQNPRHLVRRRGQEARLRCSPMKGHSHVYWYRQLPEEGLKFMVYLQKENIIDESGMPKERFSAEFPKEGPSILRIQQVVRGDSAAYFCASSPTGYGTEAFFGQGTRLTVV.

This chain uses TRBV30 with TRBJ2-6; D gene ambiguous. From germline, CDR1 is GTSNPN and CDR2 SVGIG (reference sequence). V dropped 0 bases and J dropped 0 bases, with 6 bases sitting between them. This CDR3 is built from 15 residues. CDR3 sequence reads: CAWSVRGSGANVLTF. CDR3 bases: TGTGCCTGGAGTGTACGCGGCTCTGGGGCCAACGTCCTGACTTTC.

This clone was seen more than once but under ten times. The chain links TRBV28 to TRBJ2-7, with D possibly matching TRBD2 (5 bases). The CDR3 totals 14 residues. Trimming shortened V by 5 bases and J by 5 bases, and 16 bases separated the two germline ends. Per the germline V gene, CDR1 is MDHEN and CDR2 is SYDVKM. The CDR3 bases are TGTGCCAGCAGTCTTGGACTTATCAGCGACGAGCAGTACTTC. This encodes CASSLGLISDEQYF.

The V call is TRBV30, the J call TRBJ1-5, with a tentative D call TRBD1 (5 bases). Germline V gives CDR1 GTSNPN, CDR2 SVGIG (reference sequence). The ends were cut back, 0 bases at V and 9 bases at J, with 18 bases in the middle. There are 15 residues in the CDR3. The CDR3, as DNA: TGTGCCTGGAGTGTGGGGGGACGGCCTCGGGGGCCCCAGCATTTT. It is translated as CAWSVGGRPRGPQHF.

This clone was seen once. This chain uses TRBV30 with TRBJ2-2; D possibly corresponds to TRBD1 (5 bases). The germline V gene has CDR1 GTSNPN and CDR2 SVGIG (reference sequence). The CDR3 is 13 residues long. V lost 4 bases and J lost 6, with 12 bases in between. The CDR3 reads CAWMWGSAGELFF. The DNA of the CDR3 is TGTGCCTGGATGTGGGGCTCCGCCGGGGAGCTGTTTTTT. Full variable domain (remainder filled in from reference TRBV30 and TRBJ2-2): SQTIHQWPATLVQPVGSPLSLECTVEGTSNPNLYWYRQAAGRGLQLLFYSVGIGQISSEVPQNLSASRPQDRQFILSSKKLLLSDSGFYLCAWMWGSAGELFFGEGSRLTVL.

The chain links TRBV29-1 to TRBJ2-3; 8 bases are shared with TRBD1. This CDR3 comprises 13 residues. Trimming removed 6 bases from V and 1 base from J; junction bases left unmatched: 3. Germline V gene sequence: CDR1 SQVTM, CDR2 ANQGSEA. DNA of the CDR3: TGCAGCGTGGACAGGGACGGCACAGATACGCAGTATTTT. It specifies CSVDRDGTDTQYF.

The chain combines TRBV29-1 with TRBJ1-1; 8 nucleotides agree with TRBD1. Germline trimming cut 6 bases from V and 1 base from J; bases unmatched to any gene: 4. CDR3 size: 13 residues. Germline assignment: CDR1 SQVTM and CDR2 ANQGSEA. The CDR3 sequence: CSVDQGANTEAFF. In nucleotides, the CDR3 is TGCAGCGTCGATCAGGGGGCGAACACTGAAGCTTTCTTT.

For this clone: Different DNA sequences within this sample yield the same CDR3. The V gene is TRBV29-1, the J gene TRBJ1-1; D is perhaps TRBD1 (5 bases). V gave up 6 bases and J gave up 1 base, with 12 bases separating them. Germline CDR1 and CDR2: SQVTM and ANQGSEA. This CDR3 is built from 13 residues. Written as DNA, the CDR3 is TGCAGCGTCGCGGGACGGACGAACACTGAAGCTTTCTTT. Translated, it gives CSVAGRTNTEAFF.

This sequence joins TRBV6-5 and TRBJ2-5; 9 positions match TRBD2. V dropped 8 bases and J dropped 2; count of bases not matched to a gene: 6. The CDR3 has 14 amino acids. Germline CDR1 and CDR2: MNHEY and SVGAGI. CDR3 bases: TGTGCCAGCCTGGGCGGGGGGGATCAAGAGACCCAGTACTTC. This sequence encodes CASLGGGDQETQYF.

Only a few counts were recorded for this clone. This chain connects TRBV30 to TRBJ2-3, with 8 bases fitting TRBD2. V gave up 5 bases and J gave up 2 bases; unmatched junction bases: 3. CDR1 is GTSNPN, CDR2 SVGIG, per germline (reference sequence). This CDR3 spans 13 amino acids. CDR3 sequence reads: CAWEAGATDTQYF. DNA for the CDR3: TGTGCCTGGGAAGCGGGGGCCACAGATACGCAGTATTTT.

In this sample, this clone turned up a few times. The V gene is TRBV30, the J gene TRBJ1-2, with 9 bases matching TRBD1. V lost 4 bases, J lost 7 bases, and 4 bases stayed unmatched. Germline V gene data show CDR1 as GTSNPN and CDR2 as SVGIG (reference sequence). The CDR3 has 12 residues. CDR3 region: CAWNRGHGGYTF. The CDR3 DNA reads as TGTGCCTGGAACAGGGGGCACGGTGGCTACACCTTC.

The chain couples TRBV19 to TRBJ2-7; 10 positions match TRBD2. This CDR3 contains 16 residues. V lost 4 bases to trimming and J lost 4 bases; unmatched junction nucleotides: 10. The germline CDR1 and CDR2 sequences are LNHDA and SQIVND (reference sequence). The CDR3 nucleotides are TGTGCCAGTAGTAAGAATAGCGGGGGGAACCCGTACGAGCAGTACTTC. Its protein product is CASSKNSGGNPYEQYF.

This clone came up a few times. At the DNA level, this CDR3 is encoded by other sequences in the same sample as well. V and J are TRBV30 and TRBJ2-5; D is uncertain. The V gene lost 0 bases and the J gene lost 5 bases, with 4 bases spanning the gap. There are 11 residues in the CDR3. Germline V gives CDR1 GTSNPN, CDR2 SVGIG (reference sequence). The CDR3 DNA follows: TGTGCCTGGAGTGTACGGGAGACCCAGTACTTC. This codes for CAWSVRETQYF.

This rearrangement joins TRBV5-6 to TRBJ1-6; tentative D call: TRBD1 (6 bases). From germline, CDR1 is SGHDT and CDR2 YYEEEE. V lost 0 bases and J 7 bases, leaving 17 bases between the germline ends. There are 17 residues in the CDR3. The CDR3 nucleotides are TGTGCCAGCAGCTTGGACAGGGAGGTCACGGGAAATTCACCCCTCCACTTT. It is translated as CASSLDREVTGNSPLHF. The full variable domain, completed using reference TRBV5-6 and TRBJ1-6, is DAGVTQSPTHLIKTRGQQVTLRCSPKSGHDTVSWYQQALGQGPQFIFQYYEEEERQRGNFPDRFSGHQFPNYSSELNVNALLLGDSALYLCASSLDREVTGNSPLHFGNGTRLTVT.

The V call is TRBV30, the J call TRBJ1-2, with 7 bases fitting TRBD1. Germline-derived CDR1 and CDR2 are GTSNPN and SVGIG (reference sequence). The CDR3 is 11 amino acids. V lost 8 bases, J lost 8 bases, and 8 bases stayed unmatched. The CDR3 sequence is CAGRTGGGYTF. The CDR3 nucleotides are TGTGCCGGCAGGACAGGAGGGGGCTACACCTTC.

The rearrangement uses TRBV30 and TRBJ1-2; D is uncertain. The CDR3 length is 11 residues. Trimming removed 2 bases at V and 8 bases at J, with 9 bases between. Per the germline V gene, CDR1 is GTSNPN and CDR2 is SVGIG (reference sequence). Written as DNA, the CDR3 is TGTGCCTGGAGTCCACTTCAAGGCTACACCTTC. Protein product: CAWSPLQGYTF. Full variable domain (rest looked up from reference TRBV30 and TRBJ1-2): SQTIHQWPATLVQPVGSPLSLECTVEGTSNPNLYWYRQAAGRGLQLLFYSVGIGQISSEVPQNLSASRPQDRQFILSSKKLLLSDSGFYLCAWSPLQGYTFGSGTRLTVV.

The chain combines TRBV4-3 with TRBJ1-6, with no clear D. Per the germline V gene, CDR1 is LGHNA and CDR2 is YSLEER. V shed 0 bases and J shed 7 bases, with 10 bases lying between them. This CDR3 is 15 amino acids long. The CDR3 nucleotides are TGCGCCAGCAGCCAAGAGCCAGGAGACAATTCACCCCTCCACTTT. This translates into CASSQEPGDNSPLHF.

The rearrangement joins TRBV10-1 to TRBJ2-4; 9 bases are shared with TRBD2. The V gene end was trimmed by 1 base and the J gene end by 7 bases; junction bases not matched to a gene: 5. Germline-derived CDR1 and CDR2 are WNHNN and SYGVQD (reference sequence). The CDR3 extends over 15 amino acids. The CDR3 nucleotides read TGCGCCAGCAGTGAGTTGGGCGGGGGGGCCAACATTCAGTACTTC. Residues: CASSELGGGANIQYF.

A few counts support this clone. The chain is built from TRBV20-1 and TRBJ2-5; D gene unclear. Per germline, CDR1 DFQATT and CDR2 SNEGSKA (reference sequence). V was trimmed by 2 bases and J by 3 bases, leaving 4 bases between them. The CDR3 contains 11 residues. The CDR3 loop is CSARWEETQYF. For the CDR3, the DNA is TGCAGTGCTAGATGGGAAGAGACCCAGTACTTC.

V usage is TRBV10-3 and J usage is TRBJ2-7, with 9 bases identical to TRBD2. V gave up 8 bases and J gave up 5 bases; unmatched junction bases: 4. CDR3 length: 12 amino acids. Germline V gene lookup returns CDR1 ENHRY and CDR2 SYGVKD. The CDR3 loop reads CAIGASGDEQYF. DNA for the CDR3: TGTGCCATCGGGGCTAGCGGGGACGAGCAGTACTTC.

V and J are TRBV5-6 and TRBJ2-1; 10 bases agree with TRBD2. The CDR3 contains 15 residues. Germline-derived CDR1 and CDR2 are SGHDT and YYEEEE. Trimming cost V 4 bases and J 9 bases; bases outside gene matches: 10. CDR3 protein: CASSKRAGGPSEQFF. DNA for the CDR3: TGTGCCAGCAGCAAGAGAGCGGGGGGGCCGAGTGAGCAGTTCTTC.

This clone turned up a few times. The chain employs TRBV29-1 and TRBJ2-5; 10 bases agree with TRBD2. Germline CDR1 SQVTM, CDR2 ANQGSEA. Trimming took 4 bases from V and 6 from J; bases not matched to a gene: 5. The length of the CDR3 is 13 residues. The CDR3 loop is CSVVKRGGQTQYF. Written as DNA, the CDR3 is TGCAGCGTTGTTAAGCGGGGGGGACAGACCCAGTACTTC.

This clone has a handful of counts. The genes are TRBV29-1 and TRBJ1-2; the D gene is possibly TRBD1 (5 bases). CDR3 length: 13 residues. Trimming pared 2 bases from V and 7 bases from J, leaving 14 bases between. Looked up from germline, CDR1 is SQVTM and CDR2 is ANQGSEA. The DNA of the CDR3 is TGCAGCGTTGAAACCTATGTGGGGGGTGGCTACACCTTC. Amino acids: CSVETYVGGGYTF.

The chain couples TRBV30 to TRBJ2-4; a weak D match, TRBD2 (6 bases). Germline assignment: CDR1 GTSNPN and CDR2 SVGIG (reference sequence). V lost 4 bases to trimming and J lost 3 bases, with 16 bases between them. The CDR3 contains 15 residues. This CDR3 reads CAWTKTAGHKNIQYF. The CDR3, as DNA: TGTGCCTGGACCAAAACCGCGGGGCACAAAAACATTCAGTACTTC.

The rearrangement uses TRBV5-4 and TRBJ2-6; no clear D gene. This CDR3 comprises 17 residues. Per the germline V gene, CDR1 is SGHNT and CDR2 is YYREEE (reference sequence). V lost 2 bases and J 1 base, leaving 13 bases between the germline ends. The CDR3, as DNA: TGTGCCAGCAGCTTAGGAGCAGGCTCTTCTGGGGCCAACGTCCTGACTTTC. Translation: CASSLGAGSSGANVLTF. Together with reference TRBV5-4 and TRBJ2-6, the CDR3 gives the full variable domain: ETGVTQSPTHLIKTRGQQVTLRCSSQSGHNTVSWYQQALGQGPQFIFQYYREEENGRGNFPPRFSGLQFPNYSSELNVNALELDDSALYLCASSLGAGSSGANVLTFGAGSRLTVL.

This clone was found a few times. The chain couples TRBV10-3 to TRBJ1-2, with D uncertain. Between the trimmed V and J ends, which lost 2 bases and 7 bases, there was a span of 8 bases. Per germline, CDR1 ENHRY and CDR2 SYGVKD. The length of the CDR3 is 12 residues. The CDR3 here is CAISEDIFGYTF. CDR3 coding DNA: TGTGCCATCAGTGAGGACATTTTTGGCTACACCTTC.